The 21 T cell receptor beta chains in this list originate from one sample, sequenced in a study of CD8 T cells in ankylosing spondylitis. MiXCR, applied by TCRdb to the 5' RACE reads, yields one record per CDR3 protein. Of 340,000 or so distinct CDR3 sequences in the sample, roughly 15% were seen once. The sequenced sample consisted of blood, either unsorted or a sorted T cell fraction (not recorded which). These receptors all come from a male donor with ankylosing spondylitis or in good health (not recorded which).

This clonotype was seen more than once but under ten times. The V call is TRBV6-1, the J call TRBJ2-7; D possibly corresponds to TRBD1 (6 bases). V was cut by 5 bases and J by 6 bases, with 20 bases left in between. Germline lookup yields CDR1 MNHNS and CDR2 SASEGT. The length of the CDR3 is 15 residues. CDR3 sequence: CASSTTGQPYGEQYF. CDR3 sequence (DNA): TGTGCCAGCAGTACCACGGGACAACCGTATGGCGAGCAGTACTTC.

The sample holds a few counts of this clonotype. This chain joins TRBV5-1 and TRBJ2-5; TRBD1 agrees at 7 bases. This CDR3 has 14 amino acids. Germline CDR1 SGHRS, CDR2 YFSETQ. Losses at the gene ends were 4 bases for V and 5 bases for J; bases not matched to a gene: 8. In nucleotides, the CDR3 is TGCGCCAGCAGCCCACTGACAGGGAAGGAGACCCAGTACTTC. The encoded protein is CASSPLTGKETQYF. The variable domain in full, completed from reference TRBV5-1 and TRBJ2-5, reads KAGVTQTPRYLIKTRGQQVTLSCSPISGHRSVSWYQQTPGQGLQFLFEYFSETQRNKGNFPGRFSGRQFSNSRSEMNVSTLELGDSALYLCASSPLTGKETQYFGPGTRLLVL.

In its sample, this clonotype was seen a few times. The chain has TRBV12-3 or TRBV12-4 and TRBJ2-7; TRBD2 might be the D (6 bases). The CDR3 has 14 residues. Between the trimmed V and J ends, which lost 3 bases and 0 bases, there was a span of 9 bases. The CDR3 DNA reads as TGTGCCAGCAGTTTGGGGACTGCCTCCTACGAGCAGTACTTC. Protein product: CASSLGTASYEQYF.

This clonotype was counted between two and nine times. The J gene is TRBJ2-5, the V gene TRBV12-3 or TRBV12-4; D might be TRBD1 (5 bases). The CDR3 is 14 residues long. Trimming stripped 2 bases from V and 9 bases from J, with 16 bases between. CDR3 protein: CASSLYQDTLAQYF. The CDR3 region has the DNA TGTGCCAGCAGTTTATACCAGGACACTTTGGCCCAGTACTTC.

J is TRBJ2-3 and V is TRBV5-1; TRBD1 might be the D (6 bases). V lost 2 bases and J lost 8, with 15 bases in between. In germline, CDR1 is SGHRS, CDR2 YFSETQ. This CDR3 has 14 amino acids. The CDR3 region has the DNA TGCGCCAGCAGCTTACAGGGCGCACAAGCTACGCAGTATTTT. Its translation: CASSLQGAQATQYF. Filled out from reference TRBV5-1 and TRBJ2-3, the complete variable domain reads KAGVTQTPRYLIKTRGQQVTLSCSPISGHRSVSWYQQTPGQGLQFLFEYFSETQRNKGNFPGRFSGRQFSNSRSEMNVSTLELGDSALYLCASSLQGAQATQYFGPGTRLTVL.

The CDR3 here is CASRPDRGGNYGYTF. DNA for the CDR3: TGTGCCAGCAGACCCGACCGGGGGGGGAACTATGGCTACACCTTC. The J gene is TRBJ1-2, the V gene TRBV6-1, with a tentative D call TRBD1 (5 bases). Deletions cut 6 bases from V and 2 bases from J, with 16 bases between. Germline loops: CDR1 MNHNS, CDR2 SASEGT. The CDR3 consists of 15 residues.

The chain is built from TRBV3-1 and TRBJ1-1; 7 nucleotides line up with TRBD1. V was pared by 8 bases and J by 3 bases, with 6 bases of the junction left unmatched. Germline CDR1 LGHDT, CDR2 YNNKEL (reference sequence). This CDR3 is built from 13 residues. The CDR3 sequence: CASANTGDTEAFF. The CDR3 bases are TGTGCCAGCGCAAACACAGGGGACACTGAAGCTTTCTTT. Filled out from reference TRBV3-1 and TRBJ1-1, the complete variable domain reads DTAVSQTPKYLVTQMGNDKSIKCEQNLGHDTMYWYKQDSKKFLKIMFSYNNKELIINETVPNRFSPKSPDKAHLNLHINSLELGDSAVYFCASANTGDTEAFFGQGTRLTVV.

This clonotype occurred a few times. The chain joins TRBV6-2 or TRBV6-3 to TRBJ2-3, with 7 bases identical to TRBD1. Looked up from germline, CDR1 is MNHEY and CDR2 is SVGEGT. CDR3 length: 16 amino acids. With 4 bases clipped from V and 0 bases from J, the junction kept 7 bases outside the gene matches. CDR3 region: CASSSRTGTSTDTQYF. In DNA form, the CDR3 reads TGTGCCAGCAGTTCCCGGACAGGAACTAGCACAGATACGCAGTATTTT.

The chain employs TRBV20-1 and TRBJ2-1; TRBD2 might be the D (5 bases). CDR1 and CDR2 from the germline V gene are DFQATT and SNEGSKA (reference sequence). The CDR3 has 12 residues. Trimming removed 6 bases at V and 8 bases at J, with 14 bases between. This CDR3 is CSAGSGGDEQFF. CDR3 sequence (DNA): TGCAGTGCCGGGTCAGGAGGCGATGAGCAGTTCTTC.

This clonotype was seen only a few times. The CDR3 loop is CASRRQGQATDTQYF. The DNA of the CDR3 is TGTGCCAGCAGGCGACAGGGACAAGCCACAGATACGCAGTATTTT. The chain employs TRBV12-3 or TRBV12-4 and TRBJ2-3; 7 nucleotides agree with TRBD1. This CDR3 has 15 residues. V shed 6 bases and J 2 bases; nucleotides not matched to a gene: 8.

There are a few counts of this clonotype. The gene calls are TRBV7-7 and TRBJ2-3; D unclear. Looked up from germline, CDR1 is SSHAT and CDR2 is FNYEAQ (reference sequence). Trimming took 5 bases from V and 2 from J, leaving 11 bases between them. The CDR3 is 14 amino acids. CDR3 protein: CASSPVGFTDTQYF. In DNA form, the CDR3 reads TGTGCCAGCAGCCCCGTTGGCTTCACAGATACGCAGTATTTT.

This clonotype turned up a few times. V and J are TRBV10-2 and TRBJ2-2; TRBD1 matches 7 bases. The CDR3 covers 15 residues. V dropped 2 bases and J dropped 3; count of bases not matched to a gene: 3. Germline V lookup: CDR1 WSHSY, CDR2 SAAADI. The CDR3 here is CASSEPGGDTGELFF. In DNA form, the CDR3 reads TGCGCCAGCAGTGAGCCAGGGGGAGACACCGGGGAGCTGTTTTTT.

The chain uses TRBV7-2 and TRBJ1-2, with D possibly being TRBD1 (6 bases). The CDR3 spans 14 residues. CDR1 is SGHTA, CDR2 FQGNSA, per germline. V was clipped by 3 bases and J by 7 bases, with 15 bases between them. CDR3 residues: CASSFSQGTGGYTF. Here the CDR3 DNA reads TGTGCCAGCAGCTTCTCACAGGGAACGGGTGGCTACACCTTC.

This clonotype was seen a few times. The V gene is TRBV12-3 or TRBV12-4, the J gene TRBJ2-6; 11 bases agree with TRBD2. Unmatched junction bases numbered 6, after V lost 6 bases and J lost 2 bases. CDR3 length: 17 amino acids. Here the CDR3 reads CASRPSGGWTGANVLTF. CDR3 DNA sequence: TGTGCCAGCAGGCCTAGCGGGGGGTGGACTGGGGCCAACGTCCTGACTTTC.

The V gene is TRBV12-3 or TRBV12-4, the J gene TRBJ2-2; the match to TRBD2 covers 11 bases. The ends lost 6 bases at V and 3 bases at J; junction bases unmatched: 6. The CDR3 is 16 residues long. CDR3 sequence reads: CASRASGRLDTGELFF. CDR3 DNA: TGTGCCAGCAGGGCTAGCGGGAGGTTGGACACCGGGGAGCTGTTTTTT.

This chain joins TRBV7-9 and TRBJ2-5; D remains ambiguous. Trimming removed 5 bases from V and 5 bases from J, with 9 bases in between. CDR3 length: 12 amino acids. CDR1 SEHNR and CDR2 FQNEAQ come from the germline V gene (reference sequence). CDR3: CASSPMFETQYF. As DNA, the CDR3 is TGTGCCAGCAGCCCAATGTTCGAGACCCAGTACTTC.

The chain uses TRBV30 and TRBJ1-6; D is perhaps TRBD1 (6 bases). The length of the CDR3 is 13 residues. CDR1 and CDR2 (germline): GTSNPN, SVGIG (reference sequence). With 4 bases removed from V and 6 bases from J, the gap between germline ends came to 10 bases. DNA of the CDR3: TGTGCCTGGAACGGGGGGCTTAATTCACCCCTCCACTTT. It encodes CAWNGGLNSPLHF.

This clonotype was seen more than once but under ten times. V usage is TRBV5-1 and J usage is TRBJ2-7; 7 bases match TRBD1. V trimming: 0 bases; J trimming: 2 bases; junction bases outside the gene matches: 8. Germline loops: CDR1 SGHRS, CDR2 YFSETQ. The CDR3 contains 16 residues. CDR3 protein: CASSLEGAWGTYEQYF. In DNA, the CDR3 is TGCGCCAGCAGCTTGGAGGGGGCCTGGGGAACCTACGAGCAGTACTTC.

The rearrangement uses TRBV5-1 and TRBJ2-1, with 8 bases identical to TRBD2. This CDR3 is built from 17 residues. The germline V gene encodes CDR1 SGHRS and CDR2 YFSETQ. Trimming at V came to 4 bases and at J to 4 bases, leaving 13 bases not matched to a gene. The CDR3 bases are TGCGCCAGCAGCGGAGGACTGCGGGAGGCCCAATACAATGAGCAGTTCTTC. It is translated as CASSGGLREAQYNEQFF.

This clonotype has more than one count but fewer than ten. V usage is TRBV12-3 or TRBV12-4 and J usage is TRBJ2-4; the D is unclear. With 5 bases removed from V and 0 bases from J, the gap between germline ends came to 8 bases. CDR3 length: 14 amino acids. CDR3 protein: CASSLLVAKNIQYF. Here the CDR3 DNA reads TGTGCCAGCAGTCTTTTGGTAGCCAAAAACATTCAGTACTTC.

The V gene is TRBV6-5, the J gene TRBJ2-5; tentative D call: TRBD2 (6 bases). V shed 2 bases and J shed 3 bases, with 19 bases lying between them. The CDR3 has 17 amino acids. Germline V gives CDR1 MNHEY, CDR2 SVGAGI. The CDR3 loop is CASSYGGKGTQEETQYF. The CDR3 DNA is TGTGCCAGCAGTTACGGGGGGAAGGGGACCCAAGAAGAGACCCAGTACTTC.